This TCR beta chain is from a study of Graves' ophthalmopathy and Graves' hyperthyroidism. Regarding the study as a whole: For separating ophthalmopathy from stable hyperthyroidism, a 13-signature model gave 85% to 90% sensitivity and roughly 79% specificity.

Only a few counts were recorded for this clonotype. The antigen is not known. Trimming removed 2 bases from V and 3 bases from J, with 19 bases in between. The germline V gene has CDR1 MNHNY and CDR2 SVGAGI (reference sequence). The CDR3 sequence is 18 residues long. As the template, RNA transcripts were used to amplify TCR beta CDR3 regions. A first-round RT-PCR used HTBI primers, followed by a second-round multiplex PCR. TCRdb re-analysed the multiplex PCR reads in MiXCR, keeping a single row per CDR3 protein. The sample consists of about 240,000 distinct CDR3 sequences, approximately 42% of them appearing once.

This chain links TRBV6-6 with TRBJ1-4; D is unclear. The source is an adult man with Graves' ophthalmopathy. The sequencing input was peripheral blood. CDR3 protein: CASSYPRGPRLPNEKLFF. The CDR3 DNA follows: TGTGCCAGCAGTTACCCTCGTGGCCCTCGTCTCCCTAATGAAAAACTGTTTTTT.